This is a list of T cell receptor beta chains from one sample in a study of beta chain features in type 1 diabetes. Produced via immunoSEQ multiplex PCR; TCRdb's table is partial and in-frame only. The sample lists about 24,000 clones, nearly 70% occurring once. The sequenced material came from Tregs from blood. Source of these receptors: a woman between 40 and 55 years old in good health. The CDR3 runs from the conserved cysteine through the conserved F or W. Fields, in order: V gene, D gene, J gene, clone size, CDR3 DNA, CDR3 protein. The D gene is left open where the match is weak. Not every row has a clone size; where given, it reads once, few, many or a size class.

V: TRBV6-5
D: TRBD1
J: TRBJ2-1
size: few
DNA: TGTGCCAGCAGACAGGACAGGGTGCAGTTCTTC
CDR3: CASRQDRVQFF

V: TRBV6-1
D: -
J: TRBJ2-7
size: -
DNA: TGTGCCAGCAGCAGAATCTACGAGCAGTACTTC
CDR3: CASSRIYEQYF

V: TRBV4-3
D: -
J: TRBJ1-6
size: -
DNA: TGCGCCAGCAGCCAAGGACAGTCCTATAATTCACCCCTCCACTTT
CDR3: CASSQGQSYNSPLHF

V: TRBV29-1
D: TRBD1
J: TRBJ1-2
size: few
DNA: TGCAGCGCTCGGGACAGGGGTTTTTGGAACTATGGCTACACCTTC
CDR3: CSARDRGFWNYGYTF

V: TRBV6-1
D: -
J: TRBJ1-1
size: -
DNA: TGTGCCAGCAGTGCAGGGGCCTGGAACACTGAAGCTTTCTTT
CDR3: CASSAGAWNTEAFF

V: TRBV5-1
D: -
J: TRBJ2-2
size: -
DNA: TGCGCCAGCAGCCCGGGATGGACTGGGGAGCTGTTTTTT
CDR3: CASSPGWTGELFF

V: TRBV7-2
D: TRBD2
J: TRBJ2-7
size: few
DNA: TGTGCCAGCAGGGAGACTAGCGGGGGGGGGACCTACGAGCAGTACTTC
CDR3: CASRETSGGGTYEQYF

V: TRBV10-3
D: TRBD2
J: TRBJ2-4
size: -
DNA: TGTGCCATCAGCCCCACTAGCGGGGGGAGACAAAACATTCAGTACTTC
CDR3: CAISPTSGGRQNIQYF

V: TRBV7-2
D: -
J: TRBJ2-7
size: few
DNA: TGTGCCAGCGGAGCCGCCCCCTACGAGCAGTACTTC
CDR3: CASGAAPYEQYF

V: TRBV4-2
D: -
J: TRBJ1-5
size: -
DNA: TGTGCCAGCAGCCAAGGGGCTACATACAATAGCAATCAGCCCCAGCATTTT
CDR3: CASSQGATYNSNQPQHF

V: TRBV7-9
D: -
J: TRBJ2-2
size: -
DNA: TGTGCCAGCAGCGCCACTGCGGGACAGTCCCTCCCCGGGGAGCTGTTTTTT
CDR3: CASSATAGQSLPGELFF

V: TRBV9
D: TRBD2
J: TRBJ2-3
size: -
DNA: TGTGCCAGCAGCGTAGGGCTAGCGGGCAACACAGATACGCAGTATTTT
CDR3: CASSVGLAGNTDTQYF

V: TRBV7-8
D: -
J: TRBJ2-7
size: -
DNA: TGTGCCAGCAAGGTCTGGGGGGACTACGAGCAGTACTTC
CDR3: CASKVWGDYEQYF

V: TRBV5-4
D: -
J: TRBJ1-2
size: -
DNA: TGTGCCAGCAGCTTGGTGGGCAGGTTGGGTGGCTACACCTTC
CDR3: CASSLVGRLGGYTF

V: TRBV19
D: -
J: TRBJ2-3
size: -
DNA: TGTGCCAGTAGTATTGCAGACAGAAGCACAGATACGCAGTATTTT
CDR3: CASSIADRSTDTQYF

V: TRBV5-1
D: -
J: TRBJ1-1
size: -
DNA: TGCGCCAGCAACCGTATACCCCCTACAGGGACCTTGAACACTGAAGCTTTCTTT
CDR3: CASNRIPPTGTLNTEAFF

V: TRBV7-9
D: TRBD2
J: TRBJ2-1
size: -
DNA: TGTGCCAGCAGCTTAGCTGGAGCGGGGGGGTACAATGAGCAGTTCTTC
CDR3: CASSLAGAGGYNEQFF

V: TRBV18
D: TRBD2
J: TRBJ2-3
size: -
DNA: TGTGCCAGCTCGCCACCCCGGGGACTAGCTGGCACAGATACGCAGTATTTT
CDR3: CASSPPRGLAGTDTQYF

V: TRBV27
D: TRBD1
J: TRBJ1-5
size: -
DNA: TGTGCCAGCAGTTTAACGGGGACAGGGAGGCGGGAAAATCAGCCCCAGCATTTT
CDR3: CASSLTGTGRRENQPQHF

V: TRBV29-1
D: TRBD1
J: TRBJ2-7
size: -
DNA: TGCAGCGTTTACCCGGGACAGGGTCCCTACGAGCAGTACTTC
CDR3: CSVYPGQGPYEQYF

V: TRBV6-5
D: TRBD1
J: TRBJ2-7
size: -
DNA: TGTGCCAGCAGCCCCGACCGGGACAGGGTCGAGCAGTACTTC
CDR3: CASSPDRDRVEQYF

V: TRBV21-1
D: -
J: TRBJ1-3
size: -
DNA: TGTGCCAGCAGCAAAGTAGGAGAAAACACCATATATTTT
CDR3: CASSKVGENTIYF

V: TRBV12-5
D: -
J: TRBJ2-7
size: -
DNA: TGTGCTAGTGGTTTCTCTTATTACGAGCAGTACTTC
CDR3: CASGFSYYEQYF

V: TRBV15
D: TRBD2
J: TRBJ2-1
size: -
DNA: TGTGCCACCAGCAGCAGTTTTGGTCGTGGGGGGGGCAATGAGCAGTTCTTC
CDR3: CATSSSFGRGGGNEQFF

V: TRBV10-3
D: -
J: TRBJ1-6
size: -
DNA: TGTGCCATCAGTGAGACAGGCTCCTCACCCCTCCACTTT
CDR3: CAISETGSSPLHF

V: TRBV6-6
D: TRBD1
J: TRBJ2-3
size: -
DNA: TGTGCCAGCAGGCGGGACAGGGCAAAAGATACGCAGTATTTT
CDR3: CASRRDRAKDTQYF

V: TRBV7-2
D: -
J: TRBJ1-1
size: -
DNA: TGTGCCAGCAGCTTATATGGGGGGTCGAACACTGAAGCTTTCTTT
CDR3: CASSLYGGSNTEAFF

V: TRBV4-1
D: TRBD1
J: TRBJ2-2
size: -
DNA: TGCGCCAGCAGCCGACGACAGGGGGAGGGCACCGGGGAGCTGTTTTTT
CDR3: CASSRRQGEGTGELFF

V: TRBV4-1
D: TRBD2
J: TRBJ2-1
size: few
DNA: TGCGCCAGCAGCCTTGCTAGCGGGGTTTTTGAGCAGTTCTTC
CDR3: CASSLASGVFEQFF

V: TRBV11-2
D: -
J: TRBJ2-7
size: few
DNA: TGTGCCAGCAGCTCTCTAGTGACCCTGACCTACGAGCAGTACTTC
CDR3: CASSSLVTLTYEQYF

V: TRBV19
D: -
J: TRBJ1-1
size: -
DNA: TGTGCCAGTAGCGGGCAGGGTTACACTGAAGCTTTCTTT
CDR3: CASSGQGYTEAFF

V: TRBV29-1
D: TRBD1
J: TRBJ2-5
size: -
DNA: TGCAGCGTCGACAGGGGGCGGATCCAAGAGACCCAGTACTTC
CDR3: CSVDRGRIQETQYF

V: TRBV9
D: -
J: TRBJ1-2
size: -
DNA: TGTGCCAGCAGCGTCGGGGACGGGAGGGGCTATGGCTACACCTTC
CDR3: CASSVGDGRGYGYTF

V: TRBV4-1
D: -
J: TRBJ1-1
size: -
DNA: TGCGCCAGCAGCCAAGCGAATGACAGGCCGAACACTGAAGCTTTCTTT
CDR3: CASSQANDRPNTEAFF

V: TRBV5-1
D: -
J: TRBJ1-5
size: -
DNA: TGCGCCAGCAGCTTGGTACCAGGGAACAATCAGCCCCAGCATTTT
CDR3: CASSLVPGNNQPQHF

V: TRBV18
D: -
J: TRBJ2-5
size: -
DNA: TGTGCCAGTTACAACAGGGTCGGGGAGACCCAGTACTTC
CDR3: CASYNRVGETQYF

V: TRBV4-3
D: -
J: TRBJ2-4
size: -
DNA: TGCGCCAGCAGTCCTAGGCAGGGGGCCAAAAACATTCAGTACTTC
CDR3: CASSPRQGAKNIQYF

V: TRBV25-1
D: -
J: TRBJ1-6
size: -
DNA: TGTGCCAGCAGTGACCCAGGGAATTCACCCCTCCACTTT
CDR3: CASSDPGNSPLHF

V: TRBV6-5
D: -
J: TRBJ1-3
size: few
DNA: TGTGCCAGCAGTTACTACAACAGGGCCGGAAACACCATATATTTT
CDR3: CASSYYNRAGNTIYF

V: TRBV5-1
D: -
J: TRBJ2-5
size: -
DNA: TGCGCCAGCAGGCTTCCGGGAATGGAGACCCAGTACTTC
CDR3: CASRLPGMETQYF

V: TRBV6-5
D: -
J: TRBJ2-5
size: -
DNA: TGTGCCAGCAGTTACGGAGGGACCCAGTACTTC
CDR3: CASSYGGTQYF

V: TRBV5-1
D: -
J: TRBJ2-1
size: -
DNA: TGCGCCAGCAGCTTCAGGAGGGGGCTCGAAAGCGGGCGGGGATACAATGAGCAGTTCTTC
CDR3: CASSFRRGLESGRGYNEQFF